This T cell receptor (beta chain) was identified in a study of T-cell reconstitution after alpha-beta-depleted transplantation in children. From germline, CDR1 is SGHTA and CDR2 FQGNSA. The CDR3 runs to 12 residues. V was pared by 6 bases and J by 2 bases, with 7 bases between. Preparation of the TCRbeta library used unique molecular identifiers. MiXCR was run by TCRdb on the PCR reads, yielding one entry per CDR3 protein. The data hold 600,000 to 700,000 distinct CDR3 sequences, with roughly 17% observed a single time. In its sample, this clonotype was seen many times. The sequence derives from a human donor who donated a stem cell graft to a child with acute myeloid leukemia. Material: PBMCs from the stem cell graft donor, obtained from the stem cell graft. The rearrangement links TRBV7-2 to TRBJ1-2; D is unclear. This chain's CDR3 is CASSALNYGYTF. CDR3 in DNA: TGTGCCAGCAGTGCACTAAACTATGGCTACACCTTC.